Following are 29 T cell receptor beta chains from one sample sequenced in a study of cytomegalovirus exposure and HLA in healthy donors. 13 Jbeta primers and 60 Vbeta primers were used for the PCR. The protocol was immunoSEQ multiplex PCR, while the TCRdb copy is restricted to in-frame clones and leaves out a portion. The table includes 150,000 to 200,000 clones, about 80% detected once. The sequencing input was PBMCs. Every receptor here comes from a woman aged 50 to 65 in good health and CMV-seropositive.

This clone was recorded a few times. The chain has TRBV10-1 and TRBJ1-5; D ambiguous. Looked up from germline, CDR1 is WNHNN and CDR2 is SYGVQD (reference sequence). This CDR3 spans 15 amino acids. Trimming took off 3 bases at V and 1 base at J, with 10 bases between the two ends. CDR3 amino acids: CASSEASTSNQPQHF. The CDR3 DNA follows: TGCGCCAGCAGTGAAGCAAGTACCAGCAATCAGCCCCAGCATTTT.

This clone was detected once. The chain employs TRBV2 and TRBJ1-2; no firm D call. V was trimmed by 0 bases and J by 4 bases, leaving 12 bases between them. The germline gives CDR1 SNHLY, CDR2 FYNNEI. The CDR3 contains 15 residues. CDR3 region: CASSEAPPGLYGYTF. The CDR3 DNA is TGTGCCAGCAGTGAAGCGCCGCCAGGACTCTATGGCTACACCTTC.

The genes are TRBV29-1 and TRBJ2-7, with D possibly TRBD1 on 5 matching bases. This CDR3 has 14 amino acids. In germline, CDR1 is SQVTM, CDR2 ANQGSEA. The V gene lost 4 bases and the J gene lost 6 bases, with 19 bases spanning the gap. In nucleotides, the CDR3 is TGCAGCGTTGGTTCCAGGGTTAGAGTGGGCGAGCAGTACTTC. Translating gives CSVGSRVRVGEQYF.

Concerning this clone itself: The identical CDR3 is also encoded by other nucleotide sequences in the sample. This chain joins TRBV4-1 and TRBJ2-5, with TRBD2 matching over 8 bases. Germline CDR1 is MGHRA and CDR2 is YSYEKL. The V and J ends lost 3 bases and 5 bases, in that order; junction bases with no gene match: 8. This CDR3 comprises 15 residues. The CDR3 DNA is TGCGCCAGCAGCCAGGTCGGGGGGGCGAGGGAGACCCAGTACTTC. Protein: CASSQVGGARETQYF.

V and J are TRBV13 and TRBJ1-1; D uncertain. V lost 5 bases to trimming and J lost 2 bases, with 18 bases between them. CDR1 and CDR2 (germline): PRHDT, FYEKMQ (reference sequence). This CDR3 region has 16 residues. The CDR3 DNA reads as TGTGCCAGCAGCCCCCGCGGGGTAACGGGCAACACTGAAGCTTTCTTT. The encoded protein is CASSPRGVTGNTEAFF.

This sequence joins TRBV4-1 and TRBJ1-1; D gene ambiguous. The CDR3 extends over 17 amino acids. Germline CDR1 reads MGHRA; CDR2 reads YSYEKL. With 1 base removed from V and 0 bases from J, the gap between germline ends came to 15 bases. CDR3 protein: CASSQVRYSPMNTEAFF. The DNA of the CDR3 is TGCGCCAGCAGCCAAGTGCGCTACAGCCCAATGAACACTGAAGCTTTCTTT.

The chain combines TRBV4-2 with TRBJ2-3; the match to TRBD2 covers 8 bases. V was pared by 0 bases and J by 2 bases, with 7 bases of the junction left unmatched. Per the germline V gene, CDR1 is LGHNA and CDR2 is YNFKEQ. The CDR3 spans 17 residues. The CDR3 nucleotides are TGTGCCAGCAGCCAAGATCCGATAGCGGGGTACACAGATACGCAGTATTTT. Translated, it gives CASSQDPIAGYTDTQYF.

The CDR3 sequence: CASSQGQGRYSGNTIYF. Here the CDR3 DNA reads TGCGCCAGCAGCCAAGGACAGGGGAGATACTCTGGAAACACCATATATTTT. The gene calls are TRBV4-1 and TRBJ1-3, with 8 nucleotides matching TRBD1. CDR3 size: 17 residues. The ends lost 1 base at V and 0 bases at J; junction bases unmatched: 5. CDR1 and CDR2 (germline): MGHRA, YSYEKL.

The chain has TRBV5-1 and TRBJ2-1; 9 bases match TRBD1. This CDR3 region has 16 residues. Germline values: CDR1 SGHRS, CDR2 YFSETQ. The V gene end was trimmed by 1 base and the J gene end by 8 bases; junction bases not matched to a gene: 10. CDR3 in DNA: TGCGCCAGCAGCTTGCGTCCGACAGGGGGTGGGGATGAGCAGTTCTTC. Translation gives CASSLRPTGGGDEQFF.

CDR3 DNA sequence: TGTGCCAGCAGAACACAGGGATTCAACACTGAAGCTTTCTTT. Its translation is CASRTQGFNTEAFF. The chain joins TRBV6-5 to TRBJ1-1; tentatively, D is TRBD1 (6 bases). Trimming shortened V by 6 bases and J by 2 bases, and 13 bases separated the two germline ends. The CDR3 has 14 amino acids. Germline values: CDR1 MNHEY, CDR2 SVGAGI.

There are a few counts of this clone. The chain joins TRBV6-1 to TRBJ1-2; D is uncertain. The CDR3 has 9 residues. The V gene lost 7 bases and the J gene lost 12 bases, with 9 bases spanning the gap. Germline CDR1 reads MNHNS; CDR2 reads SASEGT. The CDR3 is CASNFFHTF. Written as DNA, the CDR3 is TGTGCCAGCAACTTTTTCCACACCTTC.

The rearrangement links TRBV6-6 to TRBJ1-5; D perhaps matches TRBD1 (5 bases). Deletions cut 6 bases from V and 2 bases from J, with 14 bases between. The CDR3 runs to 15 residues. Germline CDR1 is MNHNY and CDR2 is SVGAGI (reference sequence). CDR3 DNA sequence: TGTGCCAGCAGCACCCGGGGGTCCGGCAATCAGCCCCAGCATTTT. Its translation is CASSTRGSGNQPQHF.

This clone was detected once. The CDR3 region is CASSDFSTGGRYEQYF. The CDR3 nucleotides read TGTGCCAGCAGTGACTTTTCTACAGGGGGGAGGTACGAGCAGTACTTC. This rearrangement joins TRBV6-1 to TRBJ2-5, with TRBD1 identical over 8 bases. The J call is doubtful: the DNA matches TRBJ2-7 better. The CDR3 length is 16 residues. Germline CDR1 is MNHNS and CDR2 is SASEGT.

The chain uses TRBV11-1 and TRBJ2-1; 10 nucleotides line up with TRBD1. The length of the CDR3 is 13 residues. J was trimmed by 12 bases and V by 2 bases; bases with no gene match: 4. Germline lookup yields CDR1 SGHAT and CDR2 FQDESV (reference sequence). In DNA, the CDR3 is TGTGCCAGCAGCTTAAAAGGGACAGGGGCGCAGTTCTTC. Translation: CASSLKGTGAQFF.

This clone was picked up a small number of times. The chain is built from TRBV6-4 and TRBJ2-1; maybe TRBD1 (5 bases). CDR1 is MRHNA and CDR2 is SNTAGT in the germline V gene. The CDR3 loop spans 15 amino acids. V was trimmed by 3 bases and J by 1 base, leaving 10 bases between them. Here the CDR3 reads CASSEVAGSYNEQFF. CDR3 bases: TGTGCCAGCAGTGAAGTAGCAGGGTCCTACAATGAGCAGTTCTTC.

V usage is TRBV5-4 and J usage is TRBJ2-5; D is perhaps TRBD2 (6 bases). The CDR3 is 15 residues long. Germline V gives CDR1 SGHNT, CDR2 YYREEE (reference sequence). Trimming cost V 4 bases and J 0 bases, with 13 bases left between them. The CDR3 sequence: CASSRGMGNQETQYF. The CDR3 DNA is TGTGCCAGCAGCCGGGGGATGGGGAACCAAGAGACCCAGTACTTC.

V gene TRBV6-6 combines with J gene TRBJ1-5; no clear D gene. From germline, CDR1 is MNHNY and CDR2 SVGAGI (reference sequence). CDR3 length: 11 amino acids. Trimming took off 5 bases at V and 9 bases at J, with 8 bases between the two ends. The CDR3 DNA reads TGTGCCAGCAGTGCCGGGTTGCCCCAGCATTTT. Amino acid sequence: CASSAGLPQHF.

The chain links TRBV5-1 to TRBJ1-3; 7 nucleotides match TRBD1. Losses at the gene ends were 0 bases for V and 4 bases for J; bases not matched to a gene: 4. Germline lookup yields CDR1 SGHRS and CDR2 YFSETQ. The CDR3 is made up of 15 amino acids. The CDR3 here is CASSLGGDSGNTIYF. The CDR3 DNA reads as TGCGCCAGCAGCTTGGGGGGGGACAGCGGAAACACCATATATTTT.

The rearrangement uses TRBV2 and TRBJ2-6; TRBD1 might be the D (6 bases). The CDR3 runs to 15 residues. Trimming removed 6 bases at V and 0 bases at J, with 9 bases between. Germline values: CDR1 SNHLY, CDR2 FYNNEI. The CDR3 spells CASRQGHSGANVLTF. The CDR3 coding sequence is TGTGCCAGCAGGCAGGGGCACTCTGGGGCCAACGTCCTGACTTTC.

The chain has TRBV5-4 and TRBJ1-2; TRBD1 agrees at 8 bases. Germline V gene data show CDR1 as SGHNT and CDR2 as YYREEE (reference sequence). This CDR3 has 13 amino acids. The V and J ends lost 6 bases and 8 bases, in that order; junction bases with no gene match: 9. The DNA for the CDR3 is TGTGCCAGCACCCTACAGGGGGTCGAGGGCTACACCTTC. This translates into CASTLQGVEGYTF.

The chain has TRBV29-1 and TRBJ1-3; D remains ambiguous. Germline CDR1 is SQVTM and CDR2 is ANQGSEA. The CDR3 has 13 residues. Trimming left V 3 bases short and J 4 bases short, with 10 bases between. CDR3 protein: CSVERGSGNTIYF. CDR3 nucleotides: TGCAGCGTTGAGCGAGGGAGCGGAAACACCATATATTTT.

This clone was observed a single time. The V and J genes are TRBV7-2 and TRBJ2-1; 8 nucleotides align to TRBD2. CDR3 size: 14 residues. The germline V gene encodes CDR1 SGHTA and CDR2 FQGNSA. Losses at the gene ends were 5 bases for V and 6 bases for J; bases not matched to a gene: 6. CDR3 sequence (DNA): TGTGCCAGCAGCCCCGGGACTAGTTTCAATGAGCAGTTCTTC. Translating gives CASSPGTSFNEQFF.

This chain uses TRBV7-2 with TRBJ1-5; 7 positions agree with TRBD1. CDR1 and CDR2 (germline): SGHTA, FQGNSA. This CDR3 has 15 amino acids. J was trimmed by 3 bases and V by 4 bases; bases with no gene match: 6. Here the CDR3 DNA reads TGTGCCAGCAGCTCAACAGGGGCGCTCAATCAGCCCCAGCATTTT. Protein: CASSSTGALNQPQHF.

This rearrangement joins TRBV18 to TRBJ2-3; maybe TRBD2 (5 bases). Trimming took 6 bases from V and 4 from J, leaving 14 bases between them. CDR1 is KGHSH and CDR2 is LQKENI in the germline V gene. The CDR3 consists of 14 residues. The CDR3 sequence is CASSPGVDPDTQYF. CDR3 in DNA: TGTGCCAGCTCCCCCGGGGTGGACCCAGATACGCAGTATTTT.

Only one count was recorded for this clone. In DNA form, the CDR3 reads TGTGCCAGCAGTTACTCTCCAAAAGGGGTAAACATTCAGTACTTC. Amino acids: CASSYSPKGVNIQYF. The gene calls are TRBV6-5 and TRBJ2-4; a weak D match, TRBD1 (5 bases). Germline V gene data show CDR1 as MNHEY and CDR2 as SVGAGI. The CDR3 has 15 amino acids. V was cut by 0 bases and J by 6 bases, with 12 bases left in between.

The V and J genes are TRBV11-2 and TRBJ2-7; D is possibly TRBD1 (5 bases). Between the trimmed V and J ends, which lost 6 bases and 4 bases, there was a span of 22 bases. The CDR3 is made up of 16 amino acids. Germline V CDR1 and CDR2: SGHAT, FQNNGV. The CDR3 reads CASRPSSRDSRYEQYF. The DNA for the CDR3 is TGTGCCAGCAGACCCTCCTCACGAGACAGCAGATACGAGCAGTACTTC.

J is TRBJ2-2 and V is TRBV10-2; tentative D call: TRBD1 (5 bases). The germline CDR1 and CDR2 sequences are WSHSY and SAAADI. This CDR3 region has 15 residues. The V and J ends lost 3 bases and 1 base respectively, with 9 bases between them. CDR3 sequence (DNA): TGCGCCAGCAGTGACCCAGGGATGAACACCGGGGAGCTGTTTTTT. This gives the protein CASSDPGMNTGELFF.

Remarks on this clone: A junction boundary mismatches the germline segment, possibly from a read error. This sample includes further DNA sequences coding for the same CDR3. V gene TRBV6-1 combines with J gene TRBJ1-1, with D maybe TRBD1 (6 bases). The germline gives CDR1 MNHNS, CDR2 SASEGT. The length of the CDR3 is 11 residues. DNA of the CDR3: TGTGCCAGCAGTGAGGCGGGGGGGCTCGTCTTT. Translated, it gives CASSEAGGLVF.

This clone was counted once. The V and J genes are TRBV27 and TRBJ1-6; the D is unclear. The CDR3 loop spans 13 amino acids. Germline V CDR1 and CDR2: MNHEY, SMNVEV (reference sequence). V was cut by 6 bases and J by 7 bases, with 10 bases left in between. For the CDR3, the DNA is TGTGCCAGCAGCCTACTAGGGAATTCACCCCTCCACTTT. Translated: CASSLLGNSPLHF.